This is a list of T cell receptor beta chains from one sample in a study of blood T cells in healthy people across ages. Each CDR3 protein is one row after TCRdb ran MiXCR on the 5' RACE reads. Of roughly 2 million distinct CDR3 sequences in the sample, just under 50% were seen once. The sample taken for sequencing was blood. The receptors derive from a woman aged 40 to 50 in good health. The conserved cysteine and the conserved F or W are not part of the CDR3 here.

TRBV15 ATSRERVGEQF
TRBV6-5 ASSYSSTPYQETQY
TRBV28 ASSSPRGGWETQY
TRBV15 ATSVSPYSNQPQH
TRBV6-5 ASSYTRGGPLGSDTQY
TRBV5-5 ASSSIGTPQETQY
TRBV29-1 SVAGASTYNEQY
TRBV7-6 ASSQQGLPQETQY
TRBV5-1 ASSPPGLGTQETQY
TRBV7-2 ASSLVSGGALGETQY
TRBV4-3 ASSQAYGLNTDTQY
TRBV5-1 ASSLPGQPTDTQY
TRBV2 ASSVMASSYNEQF
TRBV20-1 SAPSLTQTQY
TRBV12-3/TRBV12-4 ASSLSGITEQY
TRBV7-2 ASAGTSGVSLQETQY
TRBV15 ATSRGGLAGGYQETQY
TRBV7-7 ASSATGADKAF
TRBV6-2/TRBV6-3 ASRPGGAHNEQF
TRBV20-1 SARVLLAEPYEQY
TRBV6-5 ASSQGGSRNEQF
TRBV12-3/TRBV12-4 ASSYGEGTDTQY
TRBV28 ASSLVDSNEQF
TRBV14 ASSRLGAGPNIQY
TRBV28 ASSFRGEGQGSWQY
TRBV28 ASRQGTGSSPLH
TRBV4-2 ASSQVGQGGLRGANVLT
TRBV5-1 ASSRTGAENTEAF
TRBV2 ASSDPGGPYNEQF
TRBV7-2 ASSLVRERGGTDTQY
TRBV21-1 ASSTHSGALRETQY
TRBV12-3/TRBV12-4 ASSPRLDNEQF
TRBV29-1 SVFGRQETQY
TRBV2 ASSKLAGGVSYEQY
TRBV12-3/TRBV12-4 ASSLGQGGANVLT
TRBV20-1 SAEPPPGAYEQY
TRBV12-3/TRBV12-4 ASSLGQTGTGYT
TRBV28 ASSSKNVYEQY
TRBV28 ASSLLGLDHNEQF
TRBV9 ASSVEGQGFEETQY
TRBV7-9 ASSPKGEGWTEAF